Below are 10 T cell receptor beta chains sequenced from a single sample in a study of T cells in Graves' hyperthyroidism and ophthalmopathy. The source material, RNA transcripts, was used to amplify TCR beta CDR3 regions. When the TCR CDR3 underwent first-round RT-PCR, the HTBI primer set was used. TCRdb fed the multiplex PCR reads into MiXCR, producing one record per CDR3 protein. The sample lists about 200,000 distinct CDR3 sequences, approximately 16% occurring once. The sequenced sample consisted of blood. The receptor source for this set is a man aged 40-49 years with Graves' hyperthyroidism.

This sequence joins TRBV5-1 and TRBJ1-5, with TRBD1 as a possible D gene (6 bases). The CDR3 extends over 14 amino acids. V lost 4 bases and J lost 9, with 17 bases in between. Germline CDR1 is SGHRS and CDR2 is YFSETQ. This CDR3 reads CASSEQGYDRPQHF. The CDR3 DNA sequence: TGCGCCAGCAGCGAACAGGGCTATGATCGGCCCCAGCATTTT.

J is TRBJ1-6 and V is TRBV6-2 or TRBV6-3; 9 bases line up with TRBD1. The length of the CDR3 is 16 residues. Unmatched junction bases numbered 4, after V lost 7 bases and J lost 0 bases. Germline V gives CDR1 MNHEY, CDR2 SVGEGT. The CDR3 nucleotides are TGTGCCAGCACCAGGGACAGGGCCTCCTATAATTCACCCCTCCACTTT. This codes for CASTRDRASYNSPLHF.

This clonotype has a count of ten or more. The chain combines TRBV5-1 with TRBJ2-5; D is unresolved. The CDR3 is 15 residues long. Trimming pared 5 bases from V and 2 bases from J, leaving 16 bases between. Germline CDR1 reads SGHRS; CDR2 reads YFSETQ. The CDR3: CASRSPMGGQETQYF. For the CDR3, the DNA is TGCGCCAGCAGATCCCCTATGGGCGGACAAGAGACCCAGTACTTC.

This clonotype has at least ten counts. V is TRBV20-1 and J is TRBJ2-2, with D possibly being TRBD1 (5 bases). The V end was cut by 6 bases, the J end by 5 bases, with 13 bases between. The CDR3 contains 13 residues. The germline gives CDR1 DFQATT, CDR2 SNEGSKA (reference sequence). CDR3 DNA sequence: TGCAGTGCCGTCAGGGCGGCGACCGGGGAGCTGTTTTTT. It is translated as CSAVRAATGELFF.

This clonotype was counted ten times or more. CDR3 sequence reads: CASSSQGVETQYF. CDR3 in DNA: TGTGCCAGCAGTTCACAGGGGGTGGAGACCCAGTACTTC. The chain couples TRBV28 to TRBJ2-5, with 8 bases matching TRBD1. V lost 4 bases and J lost 5; bases outside the gene matches: 3. The CDR3 has 13 residues. Germline V gene data show CDR1 as MDHEN and CDR2 as SYDVKM.

In this sample, this clonotype turned up many times. The CDR3 protein is CASSLFGGGSTMNTEAFF. The DNA of the CDR3 is TGTGCCAGCAGTTTATTCGGGGGGGGGTCCACTATGAACACTGAAGCTTTCTTT. The V call is TRBV27, the J call TRBJ1-1; weak D call: TRBD1 (5 bases). CDR1 MNHEY and CDR2 SMNVEV come from the germline V gene (reference sequence). This CDR3 has 18 residues. V was pared by 1 base and J by 0 bases, with 18 bases between.

As concerns this clonotype: This could be a read error, since a much larger clone is one nucleotide away. The chain couples TRBV28 to TRBJ1-4; D possibly corresponds to TRBD1 (5 bases). The CDR3 is made up of 15 amino acids. The germline V gene encodes CDR1 MDHEN and CDR2 SYDVKM. V was trimmed by 5 bases and J by 5 bases, leaving 15 bases between them. CDR3 sequence: CASSPGLGPNEKLFF. CDR3 in DNA: TGTGCCAGCAGTCCGGGACTGGGCCCCAATGAAAAACTGTTTTTT.

Ten or more counts support this clonotype. The chain carries TRBV28 and TRBJ2-4, with 9 positions matching TRBD2. The CDR3 totals 16 residues. With 7 bases clipped from V and 1 base from J, the junction kept 8 bases outside the gene matches. The germline CDR1 and CDR2 sequences are MDHEN and SYDVKM. CDR3 DNA sequence: TGTGCCAGCAATTGGCGGGGGGGCGTCGCCAAAAACATTCAGTACTTC. Translated: CASNWRGGVAKNIQYF.

V usage is TRBV7-9 and J usage is TRBJ2-2, with TRBD2 matching 13 bases. Germline CDR1 reads SEHNR; CDR2 reads FQNEAQ (reference sequence). This CDR3 spans 16 amino acids. With 5 bases clipped from V and 6 bases from J, the junction kept 6 bases outside the gene matches. The CDR3 region has the DNA TGTGCCAGCAGCCCTGGGACTAGCGGGGTAGCCGGGGAGCTGTTTTTT. It is translated as CASSPGTSGVAGELFF. Filled out from reference TRBV7-9 and TRBJ2-2, the complete variable domain reads DTGVSQNPRHKITKRGQNVTFRCDPISEHNRLYWYRQTLGQGPEFLTYFQNEAQLEKSRLLSDRFSAERPKGSFSTLEIQRTEQGDSAMYLCASSPGTSGVAGELFFGEGSRLTVL.

In this sample, this clonotype turned up many times. The CDR3 loop reads CASSSGQGNQPQHF. In DNA form, the CDR3 reads TGTGCCAGCAGCTCGGGACAGGGCAATCAGCCCCAGCATTTT. The gene calls are TRBV28 and TRBJ1-5; 8 bases map to TRBD1. The germline V gene encodes CDR1 MDHEN and CDR2 SYDVKM. The V gene end was trimmed by 6 bases and the J gene end by 2 bases; junction bases not matched to a gene: 3. This CDR3 is 14 amino acids long.